This TCR beta chain came from a study of T cell changes during pregnancy in multiple sclerosis. This clone was observed a single time. This CDR3 has 17 residues. Per germline, CDR1 LGHNA and CDR2 YNFKEQ. V dropped 5 bases and J dropped 0 bases, with 17 bases sitting between them. Data came from immunoSEQ multiplex PCR; TCRdb stores just in-frame clones and leaves some out. This table holds 70,000 to 80,000 clones, roughly 94% found once. J is TRBJ1-3 and V is TRBV4-2; the D gene is possibly TRBD1 (5 bases). This receptor was identified in a female donor with multiple sclerosis, enrolled in a pregnancy study. The specimen comprised peripheral blood, sampled in the third trimester of pregnancy. CDR3 DNA sequence: TGTGCCAGCAGCGGCGGAGGGGAGATCTCCTCTGGAAACACCATATATTTT. Translating it yields CASSGGGEISSGNTIYF.